This TCR beta chain emerged from a study of blood T cell repertoires in COVID-19. Study summary: Samples came from the United States, Italy and Spain, spanning acute and convalescent COVID-19.

V was pared by 2 bases and J by 0 bases, with 14 bases between. Germline-derived CDR1 and CDR2 are SGHAT and FQNNGV. This CDR3 contains 16 residues. Assay used: immunoSEQ multiplex PCR; TCRdb lists only in-frame clones, some missing. The table has 250,000 to 300,000 clones, approximately 85% seen once. Source material: peripheral blood. The TCR sequence derives from a woman in her 70s with acute or convalescent COVID-19. The rearrangement links TRBV11-2 to TRBJ2-7; D might be TRBD1 (5 bases). CDR3 loop: CASSLYASGYSYEQYF. The CDR3 DNA is TGTGCCAGCAGCTTATATGCCTCAGGGTACTCCTACGAGCAGTACTTC. Combining the CDR3 with reference TRBV11-2 and TRBJ2-7 gives the whole variable domain EAGVAQSPRYKIIEKRQSVAFWCNPISGHATLYWYQQILGQGPKLLIQFQNNGVVDDSQLPKDRFSAERLKGVDSTLKIQPAKLEDSAVYLCASSLYASGYSYEQYFGPGTRLTVT.